Following are 22 T cell receptor beta chains from one sample sequenced in a study of cytomegalovirus exposure and HLA in healthy donors. The PCR contained 60 Vbeta and 13 Jbeta primers. TCRdb's table, derived via immunoSEQ multiplex PCR, lists solely in-frame clones and lacks some. This table holds under 200,000 clones, about 70% found once. Sequenced material: PBMCs. These receptors all stem from a woman aged 35 to 49 in good health and CMV-seropositive.

V usage is TRBV5-6 and J usage is TRBJ1-1; 7 bases agree with TRBD1. Germline loops: CDR1 SGHDT, CDR2 YYEEEE. After removal of 2 bases from V and 1 base from J, the junction contained 5 bases not matched to a gene. The CDR3 has 15 residues. The chain's CDR3 is CASSFFAGGNTEAFF. Written as DNA, the CDR3 is TGTGCCAGCAGCTTTTTCGCAGGGGGGAACACTGAAGCTTTCTTT.

The chain combines TRBV9 with TRBJ1-2; 7 nucleotides match TRBD1. Per germline, CDR1 SGDLS and CDR2 YYNGEE. V was pared by 1 base and J by 3 bases, with 6 bases of the junction left unmatched. The CDR3 is 15 residues long. CDR3 loop: CASSVRSQGDYGYTF. CDR3 DNA: TGTGCCAGCAGCGTAAGGTCTCAGGGGGACTATGGCTACACCTTC. Looking up the rest from reference TRBV9 and TRBJ1-2 gives the full variable domain: DSGVTQTPKHLITATGQRVTLRCSPRSGDLSVYWYQQSLDQGLQFLIQYYNGEERAKGNILERFSAQQFPDLHSELNLSSLELGDSALYFCASSVRSQGDYGYTFGSGTRLTVV.

This clone appeared once. The chain couples TRBV4-2 to TRBJ2-5; 9 bases map to TRBD1. The J call may be wrong; the DNA end is better matched by TRBJ2-7. This CDR3 has 18 residues. Looked up from germline, CDR1 is LGHNA and CDR2 is YNFKEQ. The CDR3 sequence: CASSQGVSRDRDSYEQYF. The CDR3 nucleotides are TGTGCCAGCAGCCAAGGTGTGAGCCGGGACAGGGACTCCTACGAGCAGTACTTC.

The chain uses TRBV7-6 and TRBJ1-3, with TRBD1 matching over 8 bases. With V trimmed by 4 bases and J by 2 bases, 1 base remained unmatched. The germline V gene has CDR1 SGHVS and CDR2 FNYEAQ. The CDR3 length is 14 residues. For the CDR3, the DNA is TGTGCCAGCAGCTCAGGGGGCACTGGAAACACCATATATTTT. This sequence encodes CASSSGGTGNTIYF.

This sequence joins TRBV6-5 and TRBJ1-3, with no clear D. Trimming removed 7 bases at V and 0 bases at J, with 10 bases between. From germline, CDR1 is MNHEY and CDR2 SVGAGI. This CDR3 has 14 amino acids. In nucleotides, the CDR3 is TGTGCCAGCATCCGAGATCGCTCTGGAAACACCATATATTTT. Protein sequence: CASIRDRSGNTIYF.

The chain carries TRBV9 and TRBJ1-1; D is perhaps TRBD1 (6 bases). The germline V gene encodes CDR1 SGDLS and CDR2 YYNGEE. The V and J ends lost 0 bases and 5 bases respectively, with 14 bases between them. The CDR3 sequence is 15 residues long. CDR3 nucleotides: TGTGCCAGCAGCGTAGAAGGTGGGGGCTTGACTGAAGCTTTCTTT. Translated, it gives CASSVEGGGLTEAFF.

The chain employs TRBV4-2 and TRBJ2-7; D is undetermined. V dropped 0 bases and J dropped 6 bases, with 12 bases sitting between them. The CDR3 contains 14 residues. Germline V CDR1 and CDR2: LGHNA, YNFKEQ. The CDR3 protein is CASSQELGPSEQYF. Here the CDR3 DNA reads TGTGCCAGCAGCCAAGAGTTGGGCCCTTCCGAGCAGTACTTC.

The V call is TRBV7-3, the J call TRBJ2-3, with 10 bases that match TRBD2. CDR3 length: 17 amino acids. CDR1 is SGHTA, CDR2 FQGTGA, per germline. V shed 2 bases and J 2 bases; nucleotides not matched to a gene: 7. The CDR3: CASSLGTSGAYTDTQYF. The CDR3 coding sequence is TGTGCCAGCAGCTTAGGAACTAGCGGGGCTTACACAGATACGCAGTATTTT.

This chain connects TRBV28 to TRBJ2-3; no reliable D call. Trimming removed 7 bases at V and 0 bases at J, with 8 bases between. Germline CDR1 is MDHEN and CDR2 is SYDVKM. The CDR3 is 13 residues long. CDR3 sequence (DNA): TGTGCCAGCACCCTACCCAGCACAGATACGCAGTATTTT. Amino acids: CASTLPSTDTQYF.

The chain is built from TRBV23-1 and TRBJ2-1, with D unresolved. TRBV23-1 is classed as an ORF, of uncertain function. This CDR3 comprises 14 residues. The V end lost 3 bases, the J end lost 4 bases, and 10 bases lay between the germline ends. The CDR3 DNA reads TGCGCCAGCAGTCACTCCTCAGGTTACAATGAGCAGTTCTTC. It specifies CASSHSSGYNEQFF.

The CDR3 here is CASLTGQPANYGYTF. The CDR3 DNA is TGTGCCAGCCTGACGGGACAGCCTGCTAACTATGGCTACACCTTC. The genes are TRBV2 and TRBJ1-2; TRBD1 matches at 7 bases. The trim removed 8 bases at V and 0 bases at J, leaving 9 bases unmatched. The CDR3 totals 15 residues. Germline V lookup: CDR1 SNHLY, CDR2 FYNNEI. The full variable domain, in which reference TRBV2 and TRBJ1-2 provide the parts outside the CDR3, is EPEVTQTPSHQVTQMGQEVILRCVPISNHLYFYWYRQILGQKVEFLVSFYNNEISEKSEIFDDQFSVERPDGSNFTLKIRSTKLEDSAMYFCASLTGQPANYGYTFGSGTRLTVV.

This clone occurred a few times. This chain joins TRBV11-2 and TRBJ2-7; tentatively, D is TRBD2 (5 bases). The CDR3 consists of 13 residues. Trimming left V 5 bases short and J 6 bases short, with 14 bases between. Germline V gene data show CDR1 as SGHAT and CDR2 as FQNNGV. The CDR3: CASSTREGSEQYF. In DNA form, the CDR3 reads TGTGCCAGCAGCACACGAGAGGGTAGCGAGCAGTACTTC.

V gene TRBV6-5 combines with J gene TRBJ1-1, with a possible D match to TRBD1 (5 bases). This CDR3 comprises 11 residues. From germline, CDR1 is MNHEY and CDR2 SVGAGI. The ends were cut back, 8 bases at V and 4 bases at J, with 8 bases in the middle. This chain's CDR3 is CASGGFTEAFF. The CDR3 DNA reads as TGTGCCAGCGGGGGGTTCACTGAAGCTTTCTTT.

The V call is TRBV19, the J call TRBJ1-1, with 8 bases fitting TRBD1. Germline loops: CDR1 LNHDA, CDR2 SQIVND (reference sequence). The junction had 5 bases not matched to a gene; V was cut back by 7 bases and J by 1 base. CDR3 length: 14 amino acids. Here the CDR3 DNA reads TGTGCCAGTACTTTTGACAGGGGGAACACTGAAGCTTTCTTT. Protein: CASTFDRGNTEAFF.

The CDR3 protein is CASSYSSDGGGKQFF. DNA for the CDR3: TGTGCCAGCAGTTACTCGAGCGACGGGGGGGGTAAGCAGTTCTTC. The rearrangement uses TRBV6-5 and TRBJ2-1; TRBD2 matches 8 bases. Germline-derived CDR1 and CDR2 are MNHEY and SVGAGI. V lost 0 bases and J lost 11; bases outside the gene matches: 9. This CDR3 is built from 15 residues.

This chain links TRBV28 with TRBJ2-1, with D hard to call. The CDR3 extends over 14 amino acids. Trimming pared 4 bases from V and 6 bases from J, leaving 13 bases between. The V gene's germline CDR1 is MDHEN and CDR2 SYDVKM. The CDR3 DNA reads TGTGCCAGCAGTTCCTCTAGAAAGCTCAATGAGCAGTTCTTC. Translation gives CASSSSRKLNEQFF.

V and J are TRBV6-1 and TRBJ1-2; D might be TRBD1 (6 bases). The CDR3 covers 15 residues. From germline, CDR1 is MNHNS and CDR2 SASEGT. V was clipped by 5 bases and J by 7 bases, with 20 bases between them. Here the CDR3 reads CASSQIDRPIFGYTF. The CDR3 coding sequence is TGTGCCAGCAGTCAAATCGACAGGCCTATATTTGGCTACACCTTC.

The chain combines TRBV6-5 with TRBJ2-5; D unclear. The DNA end lines up better with TRBJ2-7; the J call may be wrong. CDR1 MNHEY and CDR2 SVGAGI come from the germline V gene. This CDR3 contains 14 residues. CDR3 amino acids: CASSYSNGNYEQYF. The CDR3 DNA follows: TGTGCCAGCAGTTACTCGAATGGTAACTACGAGCAGTACTTC.

The V call is TRBV28, the J call TRBJ2-1; D gene ambiguous. The CDR3 covers 16 residues. The germline V gene encodes CDR1 MDHEN and CDR2 SYDVKM. Trimming left V 2 bases short and J 0 bases short, with 11 bases between. CDR3 protein: CASSLITAVSYNEQFF. The CDR3 coding sequence is TGTGCCAGCAGTTTAATCACAGCCGTCTCCTACAATGAGCAGTTCTTC.

V gene TRBV7-2 combines with J gene TRBJ2-5; no reliable D call. V lost 2 bases and J 2 bases, leaving 6 bases between the germline ends. The CDR3 consists of 13 residues. Germline V gene sequence: CDR1 SGHTA, CDR2 FQGNSA. In DNA, the CDR3 is TGTGCCAGCAGCTTAACACGTCAAGAGACCCAGTACTTC. It encodes CASSLTRQETQYF.

This sequence joins TRBV6-1 and TRBJ1-5, with D hard to call. The CDR3 is 13 residues long. In germline, CDR1 is MNHNS, CDR2 SASEGT. Deletions cut 4 bases from V and 5 bases from J, with 9 bases between. The CDR3 reads CASSAEGDQPQHF. The CDR3 nucleotides are TGTGCCAGCAGTGCAGAGGGAGATCAGCCCCAGCATTTT.

The rearrangement links TRBV9 to TRBJ2-2; tentatively, D is TRBD1 (5 bases). The CDR3 is 16 residues long. Trimming shortened V by 2 bases and J by 1 base, and 12 bases separated the two germline ends. Germline-derived CDR1 and CDR2 are SGDLS and YYNGEE. The CDR3 reads CASSVLNGQNTGELFF. CDR3 nucleotide sequence: TGTGCCAGCAGCGTCCTAAACGGACAGAACACCGGGGAGCTGTTTTTT.